The 32 T cell receptor beta chains listed next were all sequenced from one sample in a study of response to subunit inactivated influenza vaccine. TCRdb reprocessed the RT-PCR reads via MiXCR and lists one record per CDR3 protein. The sample lists hundreds of thousands of distinct CDR3 sequences, approximately 24% occurring once. The source material was CD4+ T cells sorted from PBMCs, sampled 5 to 6 days after vaccination. The receptors were sampled from a man aged 45-65 years who received an inactivated influenza vaccine.

The V and J genes are TRBV28 and TRBJ2-1; TRBD1 is a possible D gene (5 bases). With 5 bases removed from V and 8 bases from J, the gap between germline ends came to 19 bases. Germline CDR1 is MDHEN and CDR2 is SYDVKM. The CDR3 is 15 amino acids. The CDR3 bases are TGTGCCAGCAGTCCCACTAAGGGGCGGAAGGATGAGCAGTTCTTC. This encodes CASSPTKGRKDEQFF.

This chain connects TRBV20-1 to TRBJ2-3, with D possibly TRBD1 on 5 matching bases. The CDR3 spans 14 residues. Trimming shortened V by 0 bases and J by 5 bases, and 12 bases separated the two germline ends. Germline V CDR1 and CDR2: DFQATT, SNEGSKA (reference sequence). The CDR3 nucleotides read TGCAGTGCTAGAGACCCTAACCAGGGAGATACGCAGTATTTT. It is translated as CSARDPNQGDTQYF.

The chain employs TRBV28 and TRBJ1-3; D call uncertain. The V and J ends lost 1 base and 5 bases respectively, with 15 bases between them. CDR1 and CDR2 from the germline V gene are MDHEN and SYDVKM. The CDR3 loop spans 16 amino acids. As DNA, the CDR3 is TGTGCCAGCAGTTTATTCGTTCCCGCGGGGAGAAACACCATATATTTT. Translated: CASSLFVPAGRNTIYF.

J is TRBJ2-6 and V is TRBV12-3 or TRBV12-4; 12 bases are a match to TRBD1. The CDR3 totals 17 residues. The ends lost 5 bases at V and 2 bases at J; junction bases unmatched: 4. DNA for the CDR3: TGTGCCAGCAGTACGGGACAGGGGGCGCCTGGGGCCAACGTCCTGACTTTC. Translation gives CASSTGQGAPGANVLTF.

The chain is built from TRBV12-3 or TRBV12-4 and TRBJ2-7; D may correspond to TRBD1 or TRBD2 (5 bases each). The CDR3 totals 13 residues. V was clipped by 7 bases and J by 8 bases, with 18 bases between them. CDR3 loop: CASTGTGPAKQYF. The DNA of the CDR3 is TGTGCCAGCACCGGGACGGGGCCAGCCAAGCAGTACTTC.

In its sample, this clonotype was seen a few times. The chain joins TRBV4-1 to TRBJ2-5; D gene uncertain. The CDR3 has 16 amino acids. Germline CDR1 is MGHRA and CDR2 is YSYEKL. Trimming stripped 1 base from V and 1 base from J, with 13 bases between. CDR3 protein: CASSQGSARLQETQYF. CDR3 sequence (DNA): TGCGCCAGCAGCCAAGGGTCGGCACGGCTCCAAGAGACCCAGTACTTC.

This clonotype was counted many times. This chain links TRBV7-2 with TRBJ1-6; a possible D gene is TRBD1 (6 bases). This CDR3 contains 14 residues. The ends were cut back, 2 bases at V and 8 bases at J, with 10 bases in the middle. Germline loops: CDR1 SGHTA, CDR2 FQGNSA. The DNA for the CDR3 is TGTGCCAGCAGCTTACCGGGGGGGCATTCACCCCTCCACTTT. It encodes CASSLPGGHSPLHF.

This clonotype was found many times. The chain combines TRBV28 with TRBJ2-7; 13 nucleotides match TRBD2. The CDR3 consists of 16 residues. Losses at the gene ends were 7 bases for V and 4 bases for J; bases not matched to a gene: 10. Germline assignment: CDR1 MDHEN and CDR2 SYDVKM. The CDR3 DNA follows: TGTGCCAGCAAACCGGTAGGACTAGCGGGAGTATACGAGCAGTACTTC. Protein product: CASKPVGLAGVYEQYF. Full variable domain (outside the CDR3, taken from reference TRBV28 and TRBJ2-7): DVKVTQSSRYLVKRTGEKVFLECVQDMDHENMFWYRQDPGLGLRLIYFSYDVKMKEKGDIPEGYSVSREKKERFSLILESASTNQTSMYLCASKPVGLAGVYEQYFGPGTRLTVT.

This clonotype has a handful of counts. The V call is TRBV19, the J call TRBJ1-1; a weak D match, TRBD1 (6 bases). Germline V gene lookup returns CDR1 LNHDA and CDR2 SQIVND (reference sequence). The CDR3 is 15 residues long. The V gene lost 7 bases and the J gene lost 4 bases, with 19 bases spanning the gap. The CDR3 coding sequence is TGTGCCAGTACCCTCCAACAGGGTATTGGCACTGAAGCTTTCTTT. Amino acids: CASTLQQGIGTEAFF.

This clonotype has just a few counts. The chain uses TRBV5-1 and TRBJ2-7; 11 bases are a match to TRBD2. This CDR3 comprises 16 residues. CDR1 and CDR2 (germline): SGHRS, YFSETQ. Trimming at V came to 0 bases and at J to 2 bases, leaving 4 bases not matched to a gene. The CDR3 DNA reads TGCGCCAGCAGCTTGGGTATTAGCGGGAGGGCCTACGAGCAGTACTTC. This encodes CASSLGISGRAYEQYF.

There are a few counts of this clonotype. The CDR3 nucleotides are TGTGCCAGCAGCACACCCGGGCTAGCGGCCGGTGAGCAGTTCTTC. Residues: CASSTPGLAAGEQFF. The gene calls are TRBV7-9 and TRBJ2-1, with 7 positions matching TRBD2. With 5 bases clipped from V and 9 bases from J, the junction kept 13 bases outside the gene matches. Per the germline V gene, CDR1 is SEHNR and CDR2 is FQNEAQ (reference sequence). CDR3 size: 15 residues.

This clonotype appeared a few times. The V and J genes are TRBV5-1 and TRBJ1-2, with no clear D. There are 13 residues in the CDR3. Germline lookup yields CDR1 SGHRS and CDR2 YFSETQ. Trimming removed 1 base at V and 5 bases at J, with 9 bases between. CDR3 protein: CASSLQAEYGYTF. The CDR3 DNA follows: TGCGCCAGCAGCTTGCAGGCAGAATATGGCTACACCTTC.

The CDR3 is CASNMAPGTGNYEQYF. CDR3 sequence (DNA): TGTGCCAGCAACATGGCTCCAGGGACAGGCAACTACGAGCAGTACTTC. The rearrangement links TRBV6-2 or TRBV6-3 to TRBJ2-7; 8 nucleotides align to TRBD1. Germline lookup yields CDR1 MNHEY and CDR2 SVGEGT. Losses at the gene ends were 7 bases for V and 3 bases for J; bases not matched to a gene: 14. The CDR3 runs to 16 residues.

J is TRBJ2-2 and V is TRBV14; D ambiguous. The germline gives CDR1 SGHDN, CDR2 FVKESK. Trimming removed 1 base from V and 0 bases from J, with 6 bases in between. The CDR3 extends over 15 amino acids. CDR3 amino acids: CASSQAVTNTGELFF. In DNA, the CDR3 is TGTGCCAGCAGCCAAGCGGTGACGAACACCGGGGAGCTGTTTTTT.

This clonotype was counted many times. The V call is TRBV5-1, the J call TRBJ2-1, with 7 bases that match TRBD1. The CDR3 extends over 14 amino acids. The germline gives CDR1 SGHRS, CDR2 YFSETQ. J gave up 8 bases and V 0 bases, and 5 bases lay outside the gene matches. The CDR3 DNA sequence: TGCGCCAGCAGCTTGGTTTCAGGGGGAGATGAGCAGTTCTTC. It specifies CASSLVSGGDEQFF.

J is TRBJ2-5 and V is TRBV5-5; D is possibly TRBD1 (6 bases). This CDR3 spans 13 amino acids. Deletions cut 3 bases from V and 5 bases from J, with 11 bases between. CDR1 and CDR2 from the germline V gene are SGHKS and YYEKEE (reference sequence). CDR3 nucleotides: TGTGCCAGCAGCTGGAACAGGGAGGAGACCCAGTACTTC. Translated, it gives CASSWNREETQYF.

The V gene is TRBV19, the J gene TRBJ1-5; TRBD1 matches 8 bases. This CDR3 comprises 14 residues. Germline CDR1 LNHDA, CDR2 SQIVND (reference sequence). Losses at the gene ends were 3 bases for V and 6 bases for J; bases not matched to a gene: 4. CDR3 region: CASSIGQGPQPQHF. For the CDR3, the DNA is TGTGCCAGTAGTATCGGACAGGGCCCTCAGCCCCAGCATTTT.

On this clonotype itself: This may be a read error: a much more frequent sequence differs by one nucleotide. The rearrangement joins TRBV20-1 to TRBJ2-3; D gene uncertain. The germline V gene encodes CDR1 DFQATT and CDR2 SNEGSKA (reference sequence). V was shortened by 0 bases and J by 1 base, with 11 bases between the two germline ends. CDR3 length: 15 amino acids. The CDR3 DNA follows: TGCAGTGCTAGAGAAAGTGCGGTTGGCACAGATACGCAGTATTTT. This translates into CSARESAVGTDTQYF.

This clonotype occurred many times. The chain combines TRBV12-3 or TRBV12-4 with TRBJ1-1; D gene ambiguous. V was cut by 3 bases and J by 1 base, with 6 bases left in between. The CDR3 has 13 residues. The CDR3 nucleotides read TGTGCCAGCAGTTTCCGGGGGAACACTGAAGCTTTCTTT. As protein: CASSFRGNTEAFF.

V and J are TRBV3-1 and TRBJ2-7; TRBD2 matches at 11 bases. Trimming took 1 base from V and 2 from J; bases not matched to a gene: 10. This CDR3 is built from 18 residues. Per germline, CDR1 LGHDT and CDR2 YNNKEL (reference sequence). The CDR3 bases are TGTGCCAGCAGCCAAGGACTAGCGGGAAGAAGAGTCCCCTACGAGCAGTACTTC. Its translation is CASSQGLAGRRVPYEQYF.

This clonotype was observed a few times. The CDR3 loop is CASSDAGGRSSTEAFF. CDR3 in DNA: TGCGCCAGCAGTGATGCAGGGGGACGCTCGAGTACTGAAGCTTTCTTT. The V gene is TRBV10-2, the J gene TRBJ1-1; 7 bases line up with TRBD1. The CDR3 runs to 16 residues. Germline CDR1 and CDR2: WSHSY and SAAADI. With 3 bases clipped from V and 5 bases from J, the junction kept 12 bases outside the gene matches.

This rearrangement joins TRBV15 to TRBJ2-7; 12 nucleotides agree with TRBD2. V lost 8 bases to trimming and J lost 5 bases; unmatched junction nucleotides: 4. There are 13 residues in the CDR3. Germline V CDR1 and CDR2: LNHNV, YYDKDF (reference sequence). The chain's CDR3 is CATRTSGINEQYF. CDR3 nucleotides: TGTGCCACCCGGACTAGCGGGATCAACGAGCAGTACTTC.

The V and J genes are TRBV20-1 and TRBJ2-1; TRBD2 aligns across 8 bases. CDR1 DFQATT and CDR2 SNEGSKA come from the germline V gene (reference sequence). The CDR3 covers 15 residues. V shed 0 bases, J shed 2 bases, and the junction held 3 bases outside the gene matches. The CDR3 region has the DNA TGCAGTGCTAGAGATCGGGGGGGAACCTACAATGAGCAGTTCTTC. It is translated as CSARDRGGTYNEQFF.

This clonotype was picked up a small number of times. The rearrangement uses TRBV10-3 and TRBJ2-7, with TRBD1 matching 8 bases. The V gene's germline CDR1 is ENHRY and CDR2 SYGVKD. After removal of 4 bases from V and 7 bases from J, the junction contained 9 bases not matched to a gene. The CDR3 is 14 residues long. CDR3 nucleotide sequence: TGTGCCATCAGTGGGACAGGGTTTTTAGGGGAGCAGTACTTC. Protein: CAISGTGFLGEQYF.

In its sample, this clonotype was seen a few times. The rearrangement links TRBV7-8 to TRBJ2-3; D call uncertain. Germline-derived CDR1 and CDR2 are SGHVS and FQNEAQ. Trimming stripped 0 bases from V and 6 bases from J, with 7 bases between. The length of the CDR3 is 13 residues. The CDR3 spells CASSLAPIDTQYF. The DNA for the CDR3 is TGTGCCAGCAGCTTAGCGCCGATCGATACGCAGTATTTT.

The chain links TRBV20-1 to TRBJ2-3; 9 bases match TRBD2. Looked up from germline, CDR1 is DFQATT and CDR2 is SNEGSKA (reference sequence). This CDR3 contains 15 residues. The trim removed 2 bases at V and 2 bases at J, leaving 5 bases unmatched. The CDR3 DNA follows: TGCAGTGCTAGACTAGCGGGATCCTTCACAGATACGCAGTATTTT. Translating gives CSARLAGSFTDTQYF.

The genes are TRBV6-2 or TRBV6-3 and TRBJ2-7; no reliable D call. V lost 2 bases to trimming and J lost 2 bases, with 10 bases between them. Germline V CDR1 and CDR2: MNHEY, SVGEGT. The CDR3 consists of 14 residues. The CDR3 DNA reads as TGTGCCAGCAGTTACGGTAGGAGCGCCTACGAGCAGTACTTC. This sequence encodes CASSYGRSAYEQYF.

This clonotype was seen a few times. The CDR3 DNA follows: TGTGCCAGCAGCTCCTGGGGGCGGGATGGCTACACCTTC. It is translated as CASSSWGRDGYTF. The chain is built from TRBV7-2 and TRBJ1-2; perhaps TRBD1 as D (6 bases). This CDR3 comprises 13 residues. With 4 bases removed from V and 6 bases from J, the gap between germline ends came to 12 bases. CDR1 is SGHTA, CDR2 FQGNSA, per germline. Combining the CDR3 with reference TRBV7-2 and TRBJ1-2 gives the whole variable domain GAGVSQSPSNKVTEKGKDVELRCDPISGHTALYWYRQSLGQGLEFLIYFQGNSAPDKSGLPSDRFSAERTGGSVSTLTIQRTQQEDSAVYLCASSSWGRDGYTFGSGTRLTVV.

Notes on this clonotype: Sequence at one end of the junction differs from germline and may be a read error. The chain carries TRBV12-3 or TRBV12-4 and TRBJ2-6; D assignment may be TRBD1 or TRBD2 (5 bases each). The CDR3 sequence is 18 residues long. CDR3 nucleotide sequence: TGTGCCATCAGTCCCGGGACGGTTTATAACTCTGGGGCCAACGTCCTGACTTTC. This translates into CAISPGTVYNSGANVLTF.

The chain recombines TRBV12-3 or TRBV12-4 with TRBJ2-1; 9 positions match TRBD2. Losses at the gene ends were 1 base for V and 8 bases for J; bases not matched to a gene: 6. The CDR3 loop spans 15 amino acids. Here the CDR3 DNA reads TGTGCCAGCAGTTTAGACGCGGGGGGGCCGGATGAGCAGTTCTTC. It specifies CASSLDAGGPDEQFF.

This chain connects TRBV20-1 to TRBJ2-5, with D possibly being TRBD1 (7 bases). Trimming stripped 6 bases from V and 2 bases from J, with 10 bases between. The CDR3 is made up of 12 amino acids. CDR1 is DFQATT and CDR2 is SNEGSKA in the germline V gene (reference sequence). CDR3 bases: TGCAGTGCGGAGGGACAGCAAGAGACCCAGTACTTC. Its translation is CSAEGQQETQYF.

This chain connects TRBV2 to TRBJ1-1; TRBD1 aligns across 10 bases. This CDR3 contains 16 residues. Germline CDR1 is SNHLY and CDR2 is FYNNEI. V lost 6 bases and J lost 1; bases outside the gene matches: 8. CDR3 bases: TGTGCCAGCAGAGACCGGGACAGGGGAGGGAACACTGAAGCTTTCTTT. It translates to CASRDRDRGGNTEAFF.